This T cell receptor beta chain came from a study of T cell changes during pregnancy in multiple sclerosis. Assay: immunoSEQ multiplex PCR; the TCRdb copy retains only in-frame clones and omits some. The data contain approximately 50,000 clones, around 93% of them singletons. Trimming shortened V by 5 bases and J by 0 bases, and 11 bases separated the two germline ends. The length of the CDR3 is 15 residues. The V gene's germline CDR1 is SGHAT and CDR2 FQNNGV. The V gene is TRBV11-2, the J gene TRBJ2-1; D gene uncertain. The material was CD8+ T cells from peripheral blood mononuclear cells, obtained after pregnancy. This clonotype originated in a female donor with multiple sclerosis, enrolled in a pregnancy study. CDR3 bases: TGTGCCAGCAGCGCTTACACCGCCTCCTACAATGAGCAGTTCTTC. Translating gives CASSAYTASYNEQFF.